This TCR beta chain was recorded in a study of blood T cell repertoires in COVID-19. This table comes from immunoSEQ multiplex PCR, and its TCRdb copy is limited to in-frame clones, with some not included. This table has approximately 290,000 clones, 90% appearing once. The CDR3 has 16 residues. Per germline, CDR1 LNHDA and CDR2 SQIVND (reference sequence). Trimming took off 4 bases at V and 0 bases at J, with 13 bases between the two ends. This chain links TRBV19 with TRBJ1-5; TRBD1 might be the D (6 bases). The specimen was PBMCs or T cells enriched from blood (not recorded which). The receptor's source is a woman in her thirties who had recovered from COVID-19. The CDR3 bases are TGTGCCAGTAGTACCCCGACAGGCGGTAGCAATCAGCCCCAGCATTTT. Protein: CASSTPTGGSNQPQHF.